This record looks at one T cell receptor beta chain sequence and its context. Its target is not known. These data are taken from a study of early T cells in non-severe SARS-CoV-2 infection. Study information: The study sequenced bulk RNA from unsorted whole blood, with chains unpaired. General study findings and limits: Missing private and CD4 specificities, VDJdb matching favored anti-spike CD8 responses.

The CDR3 runs 12 residues. CDR1 and CDR2 (germline): MDHEN, SYDVKM. V lost 2 bases and J lost 2, with 4 bases in between. Each single cDNA molecule received a unique molecular identifier. Using its own MiXCR run on the 5' RACE reads, TCRdb lists one record per CDR3 protein. The sample includes roughly 75,000 distinct CDR3 sequences, less than 20% of them seen just once. Sequenced sample: whole blood. The genes are TRBV28 and TRBJ2-7, with no clear D. This receptor was taken from an adult who was a healthcare worker with PCR-confirmed SARS-CoV-2 infection or an uninfected control (not recorded which). In nucleotides, the CDR3 is TGTGCCAGCAGTTTACAACCCTACGAGCAGTACTTC. It yields the protein CASSLQPYEQYF.